The source of this T cell receptor (beta chain) is a study of blood T cell repertoires in COVID-19. In the study overall: PBMCs, B-cell-depleted T cells, or T cells were the source of the cDNA or gDNA that made up the material.

Before being deemed recovered, Cohort 3 donors had two negative PCRs, clearance, or symptom resolution. Original methodology: It was from reference gene primer amplification that nucleated cell counts were estimated. Some clones are missing from TCRdb's copy, which holds only in-frame ones; the method was immunoSEQ multiplex PCR. V and J calls plus clone size are reproduced from that table; the DNA served to infer D and trimming. The table has a few hundred thousand clones, 75% to 90% seen once. On this clone itself: Other DNA sequences in this specimen translate into the identical CDR3.

Sequenced: PBMCs or T cells enriched from blood (not recorded which). This TCR was recovered from a man aged 18 to 29 who had recovered from COVID-19.

The CDR3 DNA reads TGTGCCAGCAGCGTAGGGGGACAGGCCTACGAGCAGTACTTC. Protein product: CASSVGGQAYEQYF. The J gene is TRBJ2-7, the V gene TRBV9, with 8 bases identical to TRBD1. The CDR3 covers 14 residues. The J segment lost 2 bases and the V segment lost 0 bases, leaving 1 base of the junction unmatched. Germline V lookup: CDR1 SGDLS, CDR2 YYNGEE. The whole variable domain, remainder taken from reference TRBV9 and TRBJ2-7, is DSGVTQTPKHLITATGQRVTLRCSPRSGDLSVYWYQQSLDQGLQFLIQYYNGEERAKGNILERFSAQQFPDLHSELNLSSLELGDSALYFCASSVGGQAYEQYFGPGTRLTVT.